This T cell receptor beta chain was profiled in a study of blood T cell repertoires in COVID-19. Study-level background: The analysed material was cDNA or gDNA that came from T cells, B-cell-depleted T cells, or PBMCs.

Germline V CDR1 and CDR2: LGHNA, YSLEER. V dropped 1 base and J dropped 4 bases, with 11 bases sitting between them. The length of the CDR3 is 14 residues. Using immunoSEQ multiplex PCR, the repertoire was profiled, and TCRdb retains in-frame clones only, with some absent. The sample shows a few hundred thousand clones, roughly 87% of them seen only once. The material sequenced was PBMCs or T cells enriched from blood (not recorded which). The rearrangement links TRBV4-3 to TRBJ2-7; tentatively, D is TRBD2 (5 bases). This TCR was recovered from a woman aged 18 to 35 who had recovered from COVID-19. The CDR3 nucleotides read TGCGCCAGCAGCCAAGCTCTAGCTACGTACGAGCAGTACTTC. Protein product: CASSQALATYEQYF.